This TCR beta chain was sequenced for a study of T cells in Graves' hyperthyroidism and ophthalmopathy. The study's findings and limits: Appearing also in blood were most of the thyroid clonotypes expanded above 0.001.

What was amplified from RNA transcripts were TCR beta CDR3 regions. The HTBI primer set served for first-round RT-PCR of the TCR CDR3. TCRdb fed the multiplex PCR reads into MiXCR, producing one record per CDR3 protein. This table has around 620,000 distinct CDR3 sequences, 15% to 20% appearing once. Trimming took off 0 bases at V and 4 bases at J, with 12 bases between the two ends. Germline V lookup: CDR1 MNHEY, CDR2 SMNVEV (reference sequence). This CDR3 has 16 residues. In making diagnoses, clinical symptoms, serum thyroxine and TRAb, thyroid ultrasound and orbital computed tomography were all used. This clonotype was seen many times. What it recognizes is unknown.

The chain is built from TRBV27 and TRBJ2-2; perhaps TRBD2 as D (6 bases). This TCR derives from a woman aged 25 to 39 with Graves' hyperthyroidism. What was sequenced was blood. The CDR3 region is CASSLSWGVGTGELFF. CDR3 DNA: TGTGCCAGCAGTTTATCGTGGGGGGTGGGCACCGGGGAGCTGTTTTTT.